A single sample gave rise to the 8 T cell receptor beta chains below, sequenced in a study of PD-1 blockade in mismatch repair-deficient tumors. The table came from immunoSEQ multiplex PCR; TCRdb's copy has only in-frame clones and leaves some out. The sample has tens of thousands of clones, over 70% seen once. The sequenced sample was peripheral blood, obtained 12 weeks after starting pembrolizumab. The receptors stem from an adult with mismatch repair-deficient cancer.

The chain employs TRBV7-2 and TRBJ1-2, with TRBD1 as a possible D gene (6 bases). Trimming removed 5 bases at V and 3 bases at J, with 19 bases between. The germline CDR1 and CDR2 sequences are SGHTA and FQGNSA. The CDR3 loop spans 16 amino acids. The CDR3, as DNA: TGTGCCAGCAGCCCCTCCGGGGGCGCCAACCACTATGGCTACACCTTC. This gives the protein CASSPSGGANHYGYTF.

This sequence joins TRBV6-5 and TRBJ2-3; D is unclear. The CDR3 loop spans 14 amino acids. Germline assignment: CDR1 MNHEY and CDR2 SVGAGI. The V and J ends lost 0 bases and 1 base respectively, with 5 bases between them. The CDR3 sequence: CASSYSSGTDTQYF. The CDR3 DNA follows: TGTGCCAGCAGTTACTCATCAGGCACAGATACGCAGTATTTT.

This chain joins TRBV2 and TRBJ2-2, with TRBD2 matching 9 bases. This CDR3 contains 15 residues. Germline CDR1 is SNHLY and CDR2 is FYNNEI. J was trimmed by 7 bases and V by 5 bases; bases with no gene match: 8. The CDR3 nucleotides are TGTGCCAGCAGTCAATCAGCGGGAGGAGTCGGGGAGCTGTTTTTT. Protein: CASSQSAGGVGELFF.

The chain links TRBV11-2 to TRBJ2-2, with 8 bases matching TRBD1. J lost 3 bases, V lost 1 base, and 1 base had no gene match. CDR3 length equals 15 residues. CDR1 SGHAT and CDR2 FQNNGV come from the germline V gene. The CDR3 protein is CASSLATGDTGELFF. In DNA form, the CDR3 reads TGTGCCAGCAGCTTAGCGACAGGGGACACCGGGGAGCTGTTTTTT.

The CDR3 reads CASSTGTSGRTRETQYF. DNA for the CDR3: TGTGCCAGCAGCACCGGGACTAGCGGGAGGACCAGGGAGACCCAGTACTTC. The V gene is TRBV11-3, the J gene TRBJ2-5; 15 nucleotides match TRBD2. Germline CDR1 is SGHNT and CDR2 is YENEEA. The CDR3 loop spans 17 amino acids. J lost 5 bases, V lost 5 bases, and 9 bases had no gene match.

This clone has only a few counts. The CDR3 sequence is CASSPNRLAGVSEQYF. CDR3 coding DNA: TGCGCCAGCAGCCCGAACCGACTAGCGGGAGTCTCCGAGCAGTACTTC. The chain employs TRBV4-1 and TRBJ2-7; 12 bases agree with TRBD2. Germline V lookup: CDR1 MGHRA, CDR2 YSYEKL. The CDR3 totals 16 residues. V lost 4 bases, J lost 6 bases, and 10 bases stayed unmatched.

The CDR3 region is CASSRSLPGTSGSTDTQYF. CDR3 DNA sequence: TGTGCCAGCAGTAGGTCTCTTCCCGGGACTAGCGGAAGCACAGATACGCAGTATTTT. The chain couples TRBV27 to TRBJ2-3; 11 bases fit TRBD2. CDR3 length: 19 amino acids. V shed 5 bases, J shed 0 bases, and the junction held 13 bases outside the gene matches. Germline-derived CDR1 and CDR2 are MNHEY and SMNVEV (reference sequence).

J is TRBJ1-1 and V is TRBV19, with D possibly matching TRBD1 (6 bases). The germline V gene encodes CDR1 LNHDA and CDR2 SQIVND (reference sequence). CDR3 length equals 17 residues. Trimming left V 4 bases short and J 0 bases short, with 18 bases between. The CDR3 nucleotides read TGTGCCAGTAGTACTACAGGGCGACTGTTAATGAACACTGAAGCTTTCTTT. Translated, it gives CASSTTGRLLMNTEAFF.